This T cell receptor beta chain was sequenced during a study of cytomegalovirus exposure and HLA in healthy donors. The PCR had 60 Vbeta and 13 Jbeta primers. Data came from immunoSEQ multiplex PCR; TCRdb stores just in-frame clones and leaves some out. Recorded here are under 90,000 clones; the top ten clones represent roughly 15%. CDR1 is SGHTA, CDR2 FQGTGA, per germline. V lost 1 base, J lost 9 bases, and 10 bases lay in between. The CDR3 length is 13 residues. Study-wide results and caveats: Presence/absence analysis assumed near-uniform sequencing depth across donors. TCR association rates varied by HLA locus in a later analysis, with DRB1 highest and HLA-C lowest.

To note about this clone: What it recognizes is unknown.

The receptor was isolated from a man aged 50 to 59 in good health and CMV-seropositive. Sequenced sample: PBMCs. The rearrangement uses TRBV7-3 and TRBJ2-1; the D gene is possibly TRBD1 (6 bases). CDR3 bases: TGTGCCAGCAGCTTAAGGGACAACCTTGAGCAGTTCTTC. Its protein product is CASSLRDNLEQFF.